The clone carrying this T cell receptor (beta chain) occurred once. Its antigen is not known. Repertoires were generated with immunoSEQ multiplex PCR, while TCRdb's copy carries only in-frame clones and drops some. Seen here are 100,000 to 150,000 clones, more than 80% observed once, and the top ten hold approximately 3.1%. This specimen belongs to a study of T cell responses to AZD1222 COVID-19 vaccine. Study-wide context: Analyses pooled second doses at about 4 or about 12 weeks.

Findings and caveats of the study: After two AZD1222 doses, spike-specific TCR breadth and depth rose versus day 0. White British ancestry dominated among donors, who included more females, and clonal diversity was possibly underestimated. Dominant CD4 TCR responses targeted spike regions 160-218 and 743-854.

The CDR3 runs to 17 residues. The germline CDR1 and CDR2 sequences are MDHEN and SYDVKM. The V gene lost 3 bases and the J gene lost 1 base, with 17 bases spanning the gap. The genes are TRBV28 and TRBJ2-3; possible D gene TRBD1, 5 bases. The TCR was taken from an adult in good health. Sequencing used peripheral blood, obtained on day 0 of AZD1222 vaccination. The DNA for the CDR3 is TGTGCCAGCAGTTTGGGGCTGGGCCTCGTTGGCACAGATACGCAGTATTTT. Its translation is CASSLGLGLVGTDTQYF. The whole variable domain, filled in from reference TRBV28 and TRBJ2-3, reads DVKVTQSSRYLVKRTGEKVFLECVQDMDHENMFWYRQDPGLGLRLIYFSYDVKMKEKGDIPEGYSVSREKKERFSLILESASTNQTSMYLCASSLGLGLVGTDTQYFGPGTRLTVL.